Listed below are T cell receptor beta chains from one sample, sequenced in a study of control samples from healthy donors and cancer patients. Repertoires were generated with immunoSEQ multiplex PCR, while TCRdb's copy carries only in-frame clones and drops some. This table has about 150,000 clones, around 92% appearing once. Specimen: blood. These receptors came from a woman in her thirties or forties in good health. Both conserved end residues are part of each CDR3. Each record gives: V gene, clone size, D gene, J gene, CDR3 DNA, CDR3 protein. D genes are given only for firm matches. Not every row has a clone size; where given, it reads once, few, many or a size class.

>TRBV4-1|NA|TRBD2|TRBJ2-5
TGCGCCAGCAGCCAAGCCGGGACTAGCGGTATACAAGAGACCCAGTACTTC
CASSQAGTSGIQETQYF
>TRBV4-1|few|NA|TRBJ1-5
TGCGCCAGCAGCCAAGTATGGACAGGCAATCAGCCCCAGCATTTT
CASSQVWTGNQPQHF
>TRBV28|NA|NA|TRBJ1-1
TGTGCCAGCAGTTTAGTTTCAGGGAGGCCTGAAGCTTTCTTT
CASSLVSGRPEAFF
>TRBV15|NA|NA|TRBJ2-3
TGTGCCACCAGCAGACAGCTCCGAGCAGCAGAGCAGTATTTT
CATSRQLRAAEQYF
>TRBV10-3|NA|NA|TRBJ2-3
TGTGCCATCAGCAAGGCCCAAGAGTTTGGCACAGATACGCAGTATTTT
CAISKAQEFGTDTQYF
>TRBV7-6|NA|NA|TRBJ1-1
TGTGCCAGCAGCCTAACTTCAGGGGTTAGTGAAGCTTTCTTT
CASSLTSGVSEAFF
>TRBV2|few|TRBD2|TRBJ2-5
TGTGCCAGCAGTGAAGCCGCGACTAGCGGGGGGGCTAAGAAGACCCAGTACTTC
CASSEAATSGGAKKTQYF
>TRBV10-2|NA|NA|TRBJ2-2
TGCGCCAGCAGCTTAGGGGGGGCCGTCGGGGAGCTGTTTTTT
CASSLGGAVGELFF
>TRBV20-1|NA|NA|TRBJ2-7
TGCAGTGCTAGTCCTGACTCGGGCTCCTACGAGCAGTACTTC
CSASPDSGSYEQYF
>TRBV19|NA|NA|TRBJ1-2
TGTGCCAGTAGAAACCGGGACAATCGCGGCTACACCTTC
CASRNRDNRGYTF
>TRBV6-5|once|NA|TRBJ2-6
TGTGCCAGCAGTTACCAGGGGATTGCTGGGGCCAACGTCCTGACTTTC
CASSYQGIAGANVLTF
>TRBV3-1/TRBV3-2|NA|TRBD2|TRBJ2-2
TGTGCCAGCAGCCGAGTAGCGGGAGCTAACACCGGGGAGCTGTTTTTT
CASSRVAGANTGELFF
>TRBV6-5|NA|NA|TRBJ2-7
TGTGCCAGCAGTACCCTGAGGGGGAACGACGAGCAGTACTTC
CASSTLRGNDEQYF
>TRBV7-2|NA|TRBD1|TRBJ1-5
TGTGCCAGCAGCTTAGGAACAGGGGGCCGTCAGCCCCAGCATTTT
CASSLGTGGRQPQHF
>TRBV6-1|NA|NA|TRBJ1-1
TGTGCCAGCAGTGAACGGATAGACACTGAAGCTTTCTTT
CASSERIDTEAFF
>TRBV29-1|NA|NA|TRBJ1-2
TGCAGCGTCAAGAGACAGTGGGATTCTAACTATGGCTACACCTTC
CSVKRQWDSNYGYTF
>TRBV20-1|NA|TRBD1|TRBJ2-7
TGCAGTGCTAGTTTTGGGACAGGCGCCCGCGAGCAGTACTTC
CSASFGTGAREQYF
>TRBV28|NA|TRBD1|TRBJ1-4
TGTGCCAGCAGAACAAGACAGGGGGCTAATGAAAAACTGTTTTTT
CASRTRQGANEKLFF
>TRBV4-2|NA|TRBD2|TRBJ2-5
TGTGCCAGCAGTAGGGGGACTAGCGGGGGGCCTAGCCAAGAGACCCAGTACTTC
CASSRGTSGGPSQETQYF
>TRBV7-9|NA|NA|TRBJ1-2
TGTGCCAGCACCCTTGCAGGGGCGCACGGCTACACCTTC
CASTLAGAHGYTF
>TRBV12-3/TRBV12-4|once|NA|TRBJ2-7
TGTGCCAGCAGTTTAGCGGGAAACGAGCAGTACTTC
CASSLAGNEQYF
>TRBV3-1/TRBV3-2|NA|TRBD2|TRBJ2-2
TGTGCCAGCAGCCAAGAGAGAGCGGGGGTTTCCACCGGGGAGCTGTTTTTT
CASSQERAGVSTGELFF
>TRBV6-5|NA|TRBD1|TRBJ1-2
TGTGCCAGCAGTTACCTGCGACAGGGTCTAGAAGATGGCTACACCTTC
CASSYLRQGLEDGYTF
>TRBV19|NA|NA|TRBJ2-5
TGTGCCAGTAGCCGGACAGGGGTGGCGGGGGGCCTCAAGACCCAGTACTTC
CASSRTGVAGGLKTQYF
>TRBV5-1|NA|NA|TRBJ1-3
TGCGCCAGCAGCGCACCCTCTGGAAACACCATATATTTT
CASSAPSGNTIYF
>TRBV4-1|NA|NA|TRBJ1-6
TGCGCCAGCAGCCAAGACCTTAGCCGAGGAGGAACACCCCTCCACTTT
CASSQDLSRGGTPLHF
>TRBV15|NA|NA|TRBJ2-5
TGTGCCACCAGCCGGGTCACACTCCAAGAGACCCAGTACTTC
CATSRVTLQETQYF
>TRBV27|NA|NA|TRBJ2-4
TGTGCCAGCAGTTTATCTAACCCGTTGGGAAACATTCAGTACTTC
CASSLSNPLGNIQYF
>TRBV2|NA|NA|TRBJ1-2
TGTGCCACAGCGGAGGGACGGGACTATGGCTACACCTTC
CATAEGRDYGYTF
>TRBV27|NA|NA|TRBJ1-5
TGTGCCAGCAGTTTATCAGGTGAGGAGCCCCAGCATTTT
CASSLSGEEPQHF
>TRBV29-1|NA|NA|TRBJ1-2
TGCAGCGTTGATTATGGCTACACCTTC
CSVDYGYTF
>TRBV10-3|NA|TRBD2|TRBJ2-5
TGTGCCATCAGTGCGGGAGGGGAAGAGACCCAGTACTTC
CAISAGGEETQYF
>TRBV9|once|NA|TRBJ1-3
TGTGCCAGCAGTCCTGAGGTTCACTCTGGAAACACCATATATTTT
CASSPEVHSGNTIYF
>TRBV29-1|NA|TRBD2|TRBJ2-3
TGCAGCGTTGAAGATCCTCGGGAGGGCTCGGGCACAGATACGCAGTATTTT
CSVEDPREGSGTDTQYF
>TRBV7-8|NA|NA|TRBJ1-1
TGTGCCAGCAGCTTAATCAGGGACGGTGAAGCTTTCTTT
CASSLIRDGEAFF
>TRBV9|NA|NA|TRBJ1-1
TGTGCCAGCAGCGTACTTGACAGCTTACTCCCCACTGAAGCTTTCTTT
CASSVLDSLLPTEAFF
>TRBV27|NA|NA|TRBJ1-2
TGTGCCAGCTCTTTCCCGGGGCAGCCCTACACCTTC
CASSFPGQPYTF
>TRBV7-8|NA|NA|TRBJ1-5
TGTGCCAGCAGCTTCTCTGGGATTGGTAATCAGCCCCAGCATTTT
CASSFSGIGNQPQHF
>TRBV18|NA|TRBD1|TRBJ2-1
TGTGCCAGCTCACAGGACAGGGAGATAAATGAGCAGTTCTTC
CASSQDREINEQFF
>TRBV7-9|NA|NA|TRBJ2-5
TGTGCCAGCAGCTTAGGTATGGGTGGTGAGACCCAGTACTTC
CASSLGMGGETQYF
>TRBV5-1|NA|NA|TRBJ1-1
TGCGCCAGCAGCTTGGAAGCAGGAGCGAACACTGAAGCTTTCTTT
CASSLEAGANTEAFF
>TRBV15|NA|NA|TRBJ2-2
TGTGCCACCACCCGGGAGAACACCGGGGAGCTGTTTTTT
CATTRENTGELFF
>TRBV19|NA|TRBD1|TRBJ1-1
TGTGCCAGTAGTATAATCCAGGGGGGAACAGTGGACACTGAAGCTTTCTTT
CASSIIQGGTVDTEAFF
>TRBV5-1|NA|TRBD1|TRBJ1-2
TGCGCCAGCAGCTTGGGACAGGGCGATGGCTACACCTTC
CASSLGQGDGYTF
>TRBV3-1/TRBV3-2|NA|NA|TRBJ1-2
TGTGCCAGCAGCCCGGACTCCTGGAGCTACACCTTC
CASSPDSWSYTF
>TRBV14|NA|NA|TRBJ2-1
TGTGCCAGCAGCCAAGTGATCCTATCGACGGGCGATGAGCAGTTCTTC
CASSQVILSTGDEQFF
>TRBV3-1/TRBV3-2|NA|NA|TRBJ2-5
TGTGCCAGCAGCCAAGATCTGGCGGGTCAAGAGACCCAGTACTTC
CASSQDLAGQETQYF
>TRBV6-5|NA|NA|TRBJ1-1
TGTGCCAGCAGTTACTCAGGGGGGTGGAACACTGAAGCTTTCTTT
CASSYSGGWNTEAFF
>TRBV4-1|NA|NA|TRBJ2-3
TGCGCCAGCAGCCCCGGGCAAGGCACAGATACGCAGTATTTT
CASSPGQGTDTQYF